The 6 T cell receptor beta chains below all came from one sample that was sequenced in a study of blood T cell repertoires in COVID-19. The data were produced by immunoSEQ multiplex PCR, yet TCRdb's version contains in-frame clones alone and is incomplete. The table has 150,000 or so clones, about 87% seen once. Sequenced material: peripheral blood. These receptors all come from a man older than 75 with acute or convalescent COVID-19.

DNA for the CDR3: TGTGCCAGCAGTTCATCTAATGCAGGGACAGTGAACACTGAAGCTTTCTTT. Translation: CASSSSNAGTVNTEAFF. The chain couples TRBV6-2 or TRBV6-3 to TRBJ1-1; 7 nucleotides match TRBD1. CDR3 length: 17 residues. V was clipped by 4 bases and J by 0 bases; unmatched bases: 11. Per the germline V gene, CDR1 is MNHEY and CDR2 is SVGEGT.

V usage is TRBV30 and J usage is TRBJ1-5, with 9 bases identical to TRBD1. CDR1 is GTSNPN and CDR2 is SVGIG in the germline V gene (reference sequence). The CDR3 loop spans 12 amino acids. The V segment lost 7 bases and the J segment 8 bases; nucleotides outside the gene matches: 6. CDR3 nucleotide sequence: TGTGCCTATTCGGGACAGGGAGAGCCCCAGCATTTT. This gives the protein CAYSGQGEPQHF.

The CDR3 sequence is CAISVEGGTGELFF. In nucleotides, the CDR3 is TGTGCCATCAGTGTGGAGGGTGGTACCGGGGAGCTGTTTTTT. The chain has TRBV10-3 and TRBJ2-2, with D possibly TRBD2 on 6 matching bases. Per the germline V gene, CDR1 is ENHRY and CDR2 is SYGVKD. The CDR3 runs to 14 residues. The ends were cut back, 4 bases at V and 5 bases at J, with 11 bases in the middle.

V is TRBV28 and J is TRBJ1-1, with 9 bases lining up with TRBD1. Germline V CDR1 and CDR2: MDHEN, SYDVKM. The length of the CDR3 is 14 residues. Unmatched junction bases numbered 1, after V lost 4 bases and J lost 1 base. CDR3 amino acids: CASSSGQGNTEAFF. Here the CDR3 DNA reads TGTGCCAGCAGTTCGGGACAGGGGAACACTGAAGCTTTCTTT. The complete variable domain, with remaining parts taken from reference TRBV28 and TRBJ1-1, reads DVKVTQSSRYLVKRTGEKVFLECVQDMDHENMFWYRQDPGLGLRLIYFSYDVKMKEKGDIPEGYSVSREKKERFSLILESASTNQTSMYLCASSSGQGNTEAFFGQGTRLTVV.

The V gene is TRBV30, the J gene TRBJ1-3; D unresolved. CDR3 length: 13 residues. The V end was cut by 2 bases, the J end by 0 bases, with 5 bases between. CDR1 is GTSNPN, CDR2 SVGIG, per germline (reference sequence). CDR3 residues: CAWSRDSGNTIYF. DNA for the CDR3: TGTGCCTGGAGTCGGGACTCTGGAAACACCATATATTTT.

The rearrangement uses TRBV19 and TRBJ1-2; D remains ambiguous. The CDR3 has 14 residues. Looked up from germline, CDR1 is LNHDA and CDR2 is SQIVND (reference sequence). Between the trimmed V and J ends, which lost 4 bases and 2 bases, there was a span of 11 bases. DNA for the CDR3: TGTGCCAGTAGTAGAGCCGGAGCGAACTATGGCTACACCTTC. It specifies CASSRAGANYGYTF.